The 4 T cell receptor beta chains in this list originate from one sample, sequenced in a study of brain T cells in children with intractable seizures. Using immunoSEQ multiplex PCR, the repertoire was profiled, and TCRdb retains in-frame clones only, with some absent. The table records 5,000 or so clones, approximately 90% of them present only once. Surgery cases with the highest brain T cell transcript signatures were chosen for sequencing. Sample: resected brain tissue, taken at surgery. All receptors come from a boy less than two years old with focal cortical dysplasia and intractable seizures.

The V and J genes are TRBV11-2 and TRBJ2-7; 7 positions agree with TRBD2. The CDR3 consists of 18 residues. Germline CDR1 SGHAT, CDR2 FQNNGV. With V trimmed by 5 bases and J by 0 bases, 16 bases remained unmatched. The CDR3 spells CASSVLAEFLSSSYEQYF. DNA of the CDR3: TGTGCCAGCAGCGTCCTAGCGGAGTTTTTATCAAGCTCCTACGAGCAGTACTTC.

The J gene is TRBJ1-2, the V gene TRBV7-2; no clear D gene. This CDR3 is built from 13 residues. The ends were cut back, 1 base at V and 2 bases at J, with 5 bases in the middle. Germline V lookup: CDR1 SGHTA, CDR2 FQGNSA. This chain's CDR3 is CASSLGQNYGYTF. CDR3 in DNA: TGTGCCAGCAGCTTAGGTCAAAACTATGGCTACACCTTC.

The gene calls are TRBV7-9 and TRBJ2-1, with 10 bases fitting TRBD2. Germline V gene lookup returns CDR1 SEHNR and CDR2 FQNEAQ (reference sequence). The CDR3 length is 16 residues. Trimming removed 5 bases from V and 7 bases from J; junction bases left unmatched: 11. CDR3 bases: TGTGCCAGCAGCCCCCTAGCGGGAGCCAGGGGAAATGAGCAGTTCTTC. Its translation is CASSPLAGARGNEQFF.

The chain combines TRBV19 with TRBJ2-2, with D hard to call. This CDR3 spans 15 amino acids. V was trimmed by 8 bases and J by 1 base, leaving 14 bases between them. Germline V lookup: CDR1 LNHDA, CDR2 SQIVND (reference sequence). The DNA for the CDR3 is TGTGCCAGTTCTCTTAGCAGCTTGAACACCGGGGAGCTGTTTTTT. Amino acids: CASSLSSLNTGELFF.